This passage covers 21 T cell receptor beta chains from one sample sequenced in a study of T cell repertoires in cytomegalovirus infection. Their recognized antigens are unknown. Each CDR3 protein is one row after TCRdb ran MiXCR on the reads. The sample consists of about 570,000 distinct CDR3 sequences, 40% of them appearing once. The input for sequencing was cultured PBMCs, taken from culture after CMV antigen stimulation. These receptors came from a human donor in good health (CMV status not recorded). Some clones in this sample may be carry-over from other donors' samples.

The V and J genes are TRBV7-6 and TRBJ2-7, with a weak D call TRBD2 (5 bases). The CDR3 length is 17 residues. The ends were cut back, 0 bases at V and 7 bases at J, with 22 bases in the middle. The germline V gene encodes CDR1 SGHVS and CDR2 FNYEAQ. In nucleotides, the CDR3 is TGTGCCAGCAGCTTAGCTCGGGCCTCGGGATCCGCTACGGAGCAGTACTTC. Translation gives CASSLARASGSATEQYF.

In this sample, this clonotype turned up many times. The rearrangement links TRBV7-2 to TRBJ2-5, with D perhaps assigned TRBD1 or TRBD2 (6 bases each). CDR1 and CDR2 (germline): SGHTA, FQGNSA. V was shortened by 4 bases and J by 2 bases, with 14 bases between the two germline ends. The CDR3 extends over 15 amino acids. In DNA form, the CDR3 reads TGTGCCAGCAGCTCCGGGGGCGCGGGGCAAGAGACCCAGTACTTC. This sequence encodes CASSSGGAGQETQYF.

This clonotype was detected only a few times. The chain has TRBV10-3 and TRBJ2-7, with 10 bases matching TRBD2. The J segment lost 11 bases and the V segment lost 3 bases, leaving 16 bases of the junction unmatched. CDR3 length equals 16 residues. Germline-derived CDR1 and CDR2 are ENHRY and SYGVKD. Here the CDR3 reads CAISDQTGTSAVGEYF. The CDR3, as DNA: TGTGCCATCAGTGATCAAACCGGGACTAGCGCAGTAGGGGAGTACTTC.

The J gene is TRBJ2-7, the V gene TRBV6-2 or TRBV6-3; tentatively, D is TRBD1 or TRBD2 (5 bases each). This CDR3 contains 14 residues. Trimming stripped 5 bases from V and 7 bases from J, with 18 bases between. Per germline, CDR1 MNHEY and CDR2 SVGEGT. The CDR3, as DNA: TGTGCCAGCAGTGATCCGGGGACGACAGCGGAGCAGTACTTC. It translates to CASSDPGTTAEQYF.

The CDR3 nucleotides are TGCAGTGCTAGAGATCCCCGGTCAGGGCAGCTTGGAAACACCATATATTTT. Protein product: CSARDPRSGQLGNTIYF. This rearrangement joins TRBV20-1 to TRBJ1-3; a weak D match, TRBD1 (5 bases). Per germline, CDR1 DFQATT and CDR2 SNEGSKA (reference sequence). Trimming left V 0 bases short and J 3 bases short, with 18 bases between. This CDR3 is 17 amino acids long.

The CDR3 protein is CASCDRLNTEAFF. The CDR3 DNA sequence: TGCGCCAGTTGTGACAGACTGAACACTGAAGCTTTCTTT. The chain employs TRBV4-3 and TRBJ1-1; possibly TRBD1 for D (5 bases). The CDR3 is 13 amino acids. Germline V CDR1 and CDR2: LGHNA, YSLEER. With 9 bases removed from V and 0 bases from J, the gap between germline ends came to 11 bases.

This clonotype was found once. The chain links TRBV19 to TRBJ1-3; a weak D match, TRBD1 (6 bases). The CDR3 loop spans 19 amino acids. Trimming stripped 11 bases from V and 4 bases from J, with 33 bases between. Germline assignment: CDR1 LNHDA and CDR2 SQIVND (reference sequence). CDR3 nucleotide sequence: TGTGCCCCTGGGGCCAAACAGGGAGAGATGTTCCAGGTCGGAAACACCATATATTTT. It translates to CAPGAKQGEMFQVGNTIYF.

This clonotype was counted only a few times. This chain links TRBV7-2 with TRBJ1-1; D is unresolved. The CDR3 is 13 residues long. CDR1 is SGHTA and CDR2 is FQGNSA in the germline V gene. The germline V and J ends were trimmed by 1 base and 10 bases, with 13 bases remaining between them. The DNA of the CDR3 is TGTGCCAGCAGCTTAGATAAGGTAGTGGGAGCTTTCTTT. Amino acids: CASSLDKVVGAFF.

V is TRBV2 and J is TRBJ1-1; 7 nucleotides align to TRBD1. Trimming removed 6 bases from V and 5 bases from J; junction bases left unmatched: 6. The CDR3 totals 13 residues. Germline V gives CDR1 SNHLY, CDR2 FYNNEI. The DNA of the CDR3 is TGTGCCAGCAGCGAGCAGGGGGGTACTGAAGCTTTCTTT. It encodes CASSEQGGTEAFF.

This chain links TRBV12-3 or TRBV12-4 with TRBJ2-7, with D maybe TRBD1 (5 bases). CDR3 length equals 14 residues. Deletions cut 3 bases from V and 2 bases from J, with 11 bases between. The CDR3 loop reads CASSLKGPAYEQYF. CDR3 nucleotide sequence: TGTGCCAGCAGTTTGAAGGGGCCCGCCTACGAGCAGTACTTC.

The chain couples TRBV7-8 to TRBJ2-5; D is unresolved. CDR1 SGHVS and CDR2 FQNEAQ come from the germline V gene. V gave up 1 base and J gave up 2 bases, with 11 bases separating them. This CDR3 contains 15 residues. CDR3: CASSLDWTVQETQYF. CDR3 DNA sequence: TGTGCCAGCAGCTTAGACTGGACGGTGCAAGAGACCCAGTACTTC.

This chain uses TRBV9 with TRBJ2-1, with TRBD1 matching over 7 bases. Germline values: CDR1 SGDLS, CDR2 YYNGEE. Unmatched junction bases numbered 9, after V lost 6 bases and J lost 3 bases. The CDR3 totals 15 residues. This CDR3 reads CASTPAGTDYNEQFF. CDR3 bases: TGTGCCAGCACTCCAGCCGGGACAGACTACAATGAGCAGTTCTTC.

The chain couples TRBV12-3 or TRBV12-4 to TRBJ1-2; tentatively, D is TRBD1 (5 bases). The CDR3 has 13 residues. Between the trimmed V and J ends, which lost 5 bases and 5 bases, there was a span of 12 bases. The CDR3: CASSGGRPYGYTF. The CDR3 bases are TGTGCCAGCAGTGGGGGACGTCCTTATGGCTACACCTTC.

This clonotype was counted at least ten times. Here the CDR3 reads CASSLANSYEQYF. The CDR3 nucleotides are TGTGCCAGCAGCTTAGCGAACAGCTACGAGCAGTACTTC. This chain joins TRBV7-6 and TRBJ2-7, with D unresolved. CDR3 length: 13 residues. Trimming took off 0 bases at V and 3 bases at J, with 6 bases between the two ends. Germline CDR1 is SGHVS and CDR2 is FNYEAQ.

The CDR3 region has the DNA TGTGCCAGCAGCAAAGACAGGGTTGGCAATCAGCCCCAGCATTTT. Encoded protein: CASSKDRVGNQPQHF. The rearrangement joins TRBV27 to TRBJ1-5; TRBD1 agrees at 7 bases. Germline lookup yields CDR1 MNHEY and CDR2 SMNVEV (reference sequence). After removal of 6 bases from V and 2 bases from J, the junction contained 7 bases not matched to a gene. CDR3 length equals 15 residues.

This clonotype has more than one count but fewer than ten. The chain uses TRBV12-5 and TRBJ1-4, with D perhaps matching TRBD1 (6 bases). CDR3 length equals 16 residues. Trimming removed 3 bases from V and 7 bases from J, with 18 bases in between. The V gene's germline CDR1 is LGHNT and CDR2 FRNRAP. CDR3 bases: TGTGCTAGTGGTTTACAAGCCCAGGGGTTCACTGAAAAACTGTTTTTT. Translation: CASGLQAQGFTEKLFF. The full variable domain, in which reference TRBV12-5 and TRBJ1-4 provide the parts outside the CDR3, is DARVTQTPRHKVTEMGQEVTMRCQPILGHNTVFWYRQTMMQGLELLAYFRNRAPLDDSGMPKDRFSAEMPDATLATLKIQPSEPRDSAVYFCASGLQAQGFTEKLFFGSGTQLSVL.

V gene TRBV7-2 combines with J gene TRBJ2-3; the match to TRBD2 covers 9 bases. The J segment lost 4 bases and the V segment lost 2 bases, leaving 7 bases of the junction unmatched. Germline V gene data show CDR1 as SGHTA and CDR2 as FQGNSA. CDR3 size: 16 residues. The CDR3 sequence: CASSLRGGAPSDTQYF. The CDR3 coding sequence is TGTGCCAGCAGCTTACGCGGGGGGGCCCCTTCAGATACGCAGTATTTT.

This clonotype was counted between two and nine times. V gene TRBV20-1 combines with J gene TRBJ1-3; possibly TRBD1 for D (6 bases). The germline V and J ends were trimmed by 3 bases and 1 base, with 13 bases remaining between them. There are 15 residues in the CDR3. In germline, CDR1 is DFQATT, CDR2 SNEGSKA (reference sequence). This CDR3 is CSARVRTASGNTIYF. CDR3 nucleotide sequence: TGCAGTGCTAGGGTCAGGACAGCTTCTGGAAACACCATATATTTT.

The CDR3 here is CASSTKLIPNTEAFF. CDR3 nucleotide sequence: TGTGCCAGCAGTACTAAATTGATACCCAACACTGAAGCTTTCTTT. The genes are TRBV27 and TRBJ1-1; D unresolved. V lost 5 bases to trimming and J lost 2 bases, with 15 bases between them. Germline V gene data show CDR1 as MNHEY and CDR2 as SMNVEV (reference sequence). CDR3 length: 15 amino acids.

This clonotype was observed a handful of times. The chain combines TRBV4-3 with TRBJ2-1, with unresolved D. This CDR3 comprises 17 residues. V was shortened by 3 bases and J by 0 bases, with 15 bases between the two germline ends. Germline CDR1 is LGHNA and CDR2 is YSLEER. The CDR3 is CASSQKLLAGSYNEQFF. The CDR3 region has the DNA TGCGCCAGCAGCCAGAAACTATTAGCTGGCTCCTACAATGAGCAGTTCTTC.

This chain links TRBV6-6 with TRBJ2-1; 11 bases are a match to TRBD2. J was trimmed by 2 bases and V by 8 bases; bases with no gene match: 8. Germline V gene data show CDR1 as MNHNY and CDR2 as SVGAGI (reference sequence). The CDR3 spans 16 residues. In nucleotides, the CDR3 is TGTGCCAGCCATTCGGGACTAGCGGATACCTACAATGAGCAGTTCTTC. This sequence encodes CASHSGLADTYNEQFF.